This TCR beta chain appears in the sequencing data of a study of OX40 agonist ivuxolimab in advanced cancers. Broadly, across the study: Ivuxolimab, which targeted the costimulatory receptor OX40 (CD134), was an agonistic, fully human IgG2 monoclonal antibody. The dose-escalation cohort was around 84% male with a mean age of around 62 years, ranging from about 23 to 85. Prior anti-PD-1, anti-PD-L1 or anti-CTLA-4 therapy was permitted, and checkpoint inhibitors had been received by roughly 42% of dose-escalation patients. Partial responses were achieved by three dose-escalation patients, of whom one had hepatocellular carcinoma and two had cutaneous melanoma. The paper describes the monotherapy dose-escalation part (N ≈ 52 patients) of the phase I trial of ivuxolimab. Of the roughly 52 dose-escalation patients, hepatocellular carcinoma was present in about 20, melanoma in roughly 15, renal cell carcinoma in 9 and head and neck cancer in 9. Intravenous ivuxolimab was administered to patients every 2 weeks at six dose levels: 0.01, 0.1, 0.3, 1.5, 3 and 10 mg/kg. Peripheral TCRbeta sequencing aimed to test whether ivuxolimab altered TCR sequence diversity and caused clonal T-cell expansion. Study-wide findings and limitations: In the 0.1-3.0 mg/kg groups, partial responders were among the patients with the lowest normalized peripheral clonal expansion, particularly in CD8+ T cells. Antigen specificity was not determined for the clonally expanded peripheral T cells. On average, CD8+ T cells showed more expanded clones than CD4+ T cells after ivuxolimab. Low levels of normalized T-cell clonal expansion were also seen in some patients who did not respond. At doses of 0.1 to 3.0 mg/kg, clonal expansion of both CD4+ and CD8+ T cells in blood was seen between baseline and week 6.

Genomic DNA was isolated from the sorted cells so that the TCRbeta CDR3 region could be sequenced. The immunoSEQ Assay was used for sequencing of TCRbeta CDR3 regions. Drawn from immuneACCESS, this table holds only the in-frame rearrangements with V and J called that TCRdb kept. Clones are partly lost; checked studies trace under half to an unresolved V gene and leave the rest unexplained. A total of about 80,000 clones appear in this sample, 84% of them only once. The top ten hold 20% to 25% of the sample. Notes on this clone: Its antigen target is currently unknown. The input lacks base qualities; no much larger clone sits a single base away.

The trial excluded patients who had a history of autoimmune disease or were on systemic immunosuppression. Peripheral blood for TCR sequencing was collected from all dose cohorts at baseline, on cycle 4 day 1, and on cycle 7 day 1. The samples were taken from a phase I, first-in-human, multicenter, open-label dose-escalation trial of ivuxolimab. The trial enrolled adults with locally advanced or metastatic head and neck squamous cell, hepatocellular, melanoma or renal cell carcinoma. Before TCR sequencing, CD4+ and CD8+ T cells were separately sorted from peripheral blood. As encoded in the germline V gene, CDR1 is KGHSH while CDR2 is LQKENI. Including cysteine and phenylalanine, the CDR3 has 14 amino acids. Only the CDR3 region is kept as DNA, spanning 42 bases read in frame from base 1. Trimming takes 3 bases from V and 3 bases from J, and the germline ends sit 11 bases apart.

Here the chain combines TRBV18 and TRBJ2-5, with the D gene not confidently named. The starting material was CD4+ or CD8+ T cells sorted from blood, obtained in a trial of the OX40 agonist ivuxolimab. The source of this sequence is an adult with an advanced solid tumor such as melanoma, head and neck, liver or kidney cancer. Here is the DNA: TGTGCCAGCTCACCGTTTTGGACCGAAGAGACCCAGTACTTC. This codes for CASSPFWTEETQYF.